One sample yielded the 22 T cell receptor beta chains listed below, sequenced in a study of blood T cell repertoires in COVID-19. The assay was immunoSEQ multiplex PCR, and TCRdb's table has in-frame clones only and misses some. The data hold 100,000 or so clones, with approximately 78% observed a single time. Specimen: peripheral blood. Every receptor here comes from a woman of 80 years or more with acute or convalescent COVID-19.

The V gene is TRBV3-1 (or the pseudogene TRBV3-2), the J gene TRBJ1-1, with D possibly TRBD1 on 6 matching bases. The V end was cut by 6 bases, the J end by 3 bases, with 11 bases between. CDR3 length: 13 residues. Germline V CDR1 and CDR2: LGHDT, YNNKEL (reference sequence). CDR3 protein: CASRQGMDTEAFF. The CDR3 region has the DNA TGTGCCAGCAGACAGGGTATGGACACTGAAGCTTTCTTT.

V gene TRBV5-5 combines with J gene TRBJ2-5; D not resolved. Germline CDR1 SGHKS, CDR2 YYEKEE (reference sequence). CDR3 size: 14 residues. The V end was cut by 2 bases, the J end by 0 bases, with 8 bases between. The CDR3 region is CASSFPVDQETQYF. Here the CDR3 DNA reads TGTGCCAGCAGCTTCCCCGTCGACCAAGAGACCCAGTACTTC.

V is TRBV2 and J is TRBJ2-5, with 10 bases aligning to TRBD1. Trimming took 5 bases from V and 1 from J; bases not matched to a gene: 7. The germline CDR1 and CDR2 sequences are SNHLY and FYNNEI. This CDR3 has 16 residues. The CDR3 nucleotides read TGTGCCAGCAGTAAAAGGGACAGGGGAACCCAAGAGACCCAGTACTTC. This sequence encodes CASSKRDRGTQETQYF.

This clone was counted once. The DNA for the CDR3 is TGTGCCAGCAGCGTAGGGGGAGACACGAGTGAGCAGTTCTTC. Translation gives CASSVGGDTSEQFF. The chain employs TRBV9 and TRBJ2-1; D might be TRBD2 (5 bases). The CDR3 is 14 residues long. Germline V gives CDR1 SGDLS, CDR2 YYNGEE. With 0 bases removed from V and 9 bases from J, the gap between germline ends came to 13 bases.

The rearrangement joins TRBV15 to TRBJ2-6; weak D call: TRBD1 (6 bases). The CDR3 has 15 amino acids. Trimming pared 1 base from V and 3 bases from J, leaving 7 bases between. Germline-derived CDR1 and CDR2 are LNHNV and YYDKDF (reference sequence). CDR3 sequence: CATSRGGLGANVLTF. CDR3 nucleotides: TGTGCCACCAGCAGAGGGGGGCTTGGGGCCAACGTCCTGACTTTC.

This rearrangement joins TRBV7-9 to TRBJ2-1; perhaps TRBD1 as D (5 bases). Germline CDR1 is SEHNR and CDR2 is FQNEAQ (reference sequence). This CDR3 has 12 amino acids. Trimming shortened V by 4 bases and J by 7 bases, and 8 bases separated the two germline ends. CDR3 coding DNA: TGTGCCAGCAGCTATCGACAGAATGAGCAGTTCTTC. Translating gives CASSYRQNEQFF.

The V gene is TRBV9, the J gene TRBJ1-1; the D gene is possibly TRBD1 (5 bases). The length of the CDR3 is 14 residues. CDR1 and CDR2 (germline): SGDLS, YYNGEE. V was clipped by 4 bases and J by 6 bases, with 16 bases between them. The CDR3 here is CASSPRSEGAEAFF. CDR3 nucleotides: TGTGCCAGCAGCCCAAGAAGCGAAGGGGCTGAAGCTTTCTTT.

CDR3: CAISDSSGSFYEQFF. The CDR3 DNA is TGTGCCATCAGTGACTCTAGCGGGAGTTTCTATGAGCAGTTCTTC. This chain links TRBV10-3 with TRBJ2-1, with 10 bases aligning to TRBD2. Germline V CDR1 and CDR2: ENHRY, SYGVKD. The CDR3 sequence is 15 residues long. The ends lost 3 bases at V and 8 bases at J; junction bases unmatched: 7.

The genes are TRBV19 and TRBJ2-7; D is unclear. The CDR3 extends over 12 amino acids. CDR1 and CDR2 from the germline V gene are LNHDA and SQIVND (reference sequence). Trimming stripped 0 bases from V and 10 bases from J, with 10 bases between. CDR3 in DNA: TGTGCCAGTAGTATAGAGGTCGGAGTACAGTACTTC. It is translated as CASSIEVGVQYF.

The V call is TRBV27, the J call TRBJ2-3; 9 nucleotides match TRBD2. The CDR3 runs 15 residues. Unmatched junction bases numbered 3, after V lost 2 bases and J lost 3 bases. Looked up from germline, CDR1 is MNHEY and CDR2 is SMNVEV (reference sequence). The CDR3 nucleotides read TGTGCCAGCAGTTTACTCGCGGGAGGGACAGATACGCAGTATTTT. This sequence encodes CASSLLAGGTDTQYF.

CDR3 nucleotides: TGTGCCAGCAGTTCCGGGACTAGCGGGAGGGGATATACGCAGTATTTT. Translated, it gives CASSSGTSGRGYTQYF. The chain has TRBV27 and TRBJ2-3, with 16 bases matching TRBD2. Looked up from germline, CDR1 is MNHEY and CDR2 is SMNVEV (reference sequence). V was pared by 4 bases and J by 7 bases, with 5 bases of the junction left unmatched. The CDR3 has 16 residues.

This chain connects TRBV6-5 to TRBJ1-6; 7 bases align to TRBD1. Unmatched junction bases numbered 5, after V lost 6 bases and J lost 9 bases. The germline gives CDR1 MNHEY, CDR2 SVGAGI. The CDR3 totals 13 residues. The CDR3 spells CASRGQLFSPLHF. CDR3 sequence (DNA): TGTGCCAGCAGGGGACAGCTATTTTCACCCCTCCACTTT.

The chain joins TRBV7-9 to TRBJ2-3, with 8 nucleotides matching TRBD2. The germline CDR1 and CDR2 sequences are SEHNR and FQNEAQ (reference sequence). The CDR3 runs 15 residues. V gave up 5 bases and J gave up 3 bases; unmatched junction bases: 7. CDR3 bases: TGTGCCAGCAGCAGGGAGCGGGAGAGGACAGATACGCAGTATTTT. Translated, it gives CASSRERERTDTQYF.

This sequence joins TRBV29-1 and TRBJ1-4; 8 nucleotides align to TRBD1. The CDR3 spans 13 residues. V shed 7 bases, J shed 5 bases, and the junction held 6 bases outside the gene matches. The germline V gene has CDR1 SQVTM and CDR2 ANQGSEA. The CDR3, as DNA: TGCAGCGGGGGGGGACAGGCAAATGAAAAACTGTTTTTT. This gives the protein CSGGGQANEKLFF.

V gene TRBV11-3 combines with J gene TRBJ2-1; perhaps TRBD1 as D (6 bases). CDR3 length: 14 amino acids. The V gene's germline CDR1 is SGHNT and CDR2 YENEEA. With 2 bases removed from V and 7 bases from J, the gap between germline ends came to 12 bases. The CDR3 loop is CASSLNRVGNEQFF. The CDR3 DNA follows: TGTGCCAGCAGCTTAAACAGGGTTGGGAATGAGCAGTTCTTC.

The V and J genes are TRBV28 and TRBJ1-2; D remains unclear. V was pared by 3 bases and J by 3 bases, with 20 bases between. This CDR3 region has 17 residues. Germline V gene lookup returns CDR1 MDHEN and CDR2 SYDVKM. As DNA, the CDR3 is TGTGCCAGCAGTTTTAACCCGACAAGGATGGGCGACTATGGCTACACCTTC. Its protein is CASSFNPTRMGDYGYTF.

This chain links TRBV21-1 with TRBJ1-5; the D call TRBD1 from the table was never checked on the DNA. TRBV21-1 is an annotated pseudogene. The CDR3 sequence is 18 residues long. For the CDR3, the DNA is TGTGCCAGCAGCAAAACTGAGAGACCGGGACAGGGCAATCAGCCCCAGCATTTT. This codes for CASSKTERPGQGNQPQHF.

V is TRBV12-3 or TRBV12-4 and J is TRBJ1-2; D possibly corresponds to TRBD1 (6 bases). The ends were cut back, 8 bases at V and 3 bases at J, with 13 bases in the middle. The CDR3 totals 13 residues. CDR3 sequence (DNA): TGTGCCAGCGTTCCCAGGGGTGACTATGGCTACACCTTC. It codes for CASVPRGDYGYTF.

This chain links TRBV4-1 with TRBJ2-7; D is undetermined. This CDR3 is built from 14 residues. The germline V gene has CDR1 MGHRA and CDR2 YSYEKL. Trimming took off 3 bases at V and 0 bases at J, with 9 bases between the two ends. This CDR3 is CASSQKHFSYEQYV. The CDR3 nucleotides read TGCGCCAGCAGCCAGAAGCACTTCTCCTACGAGCAGTACGTC.

The chain carries TRBV3-1 (or the pseudogene TRBV3-2) and TRBJ1-1, with 8 bases aligning to TRBD1. The CDR3 contains 15 residues. Germline V gene lookup returns CDR1 LGHDT and CDR2 YNNKEL (reference sequence). The J segment lost 1 base and the V segment lost 6 bases, leaving 7 bases of the junction unmatched. The CDR3 region has the DNA TGTGCCAGCAGTCGACAGGGGTCGGGGAACACTGAAGCTTTCTTT. This gives the protein CASSRQGSGNTEAFF.

This clone has just one count. The V call is TRBV10-3, the J call TRBJ2-3; 9 nucleotides agree with TRBD2. Trimming took 6 bases from V and 2 from J; bases not matched to a gene: 3. Germline CDR1 is ENHRY and CDR2 is SYGVKD. This CDR3 region has 14 residues. The CDR3 DNA follows: TGTGCCATCAGGCGGGAGGGCTACACAGATACGCAGTATTTT. Its protein product is CAIRREGYTDTQYF.

This chain uses TRBV7-9 with TRBJ2-3; 7 nucleotides agree with TRBD2. With V trimmed by 5 bases and J by 2 bases, 7 bases remained unmatched. The CDR3 loop spans 15 amino acids. Germline V gives CDR1 SEHNR, CDR2 FQNEAQ (reference sequence). The chain's CDR3 is CASSPGTTFTDTQYF. CDR3 nucleotides: TGTGCCAGCAGCCCCGGGACTACCTTCACAGATACGCAGTATTTT.